This T cell receptor beta chain was identified in a study of blood T cell repertoires in COVID-19. Overall study: The study drew acute and convalescent COVID-19 samples from the United States, Italy and Spain.

CDR3 length: 17 residues. Losses at the gene ends were 6 bases for V and 8 bases for J; bases not matched to a gene: 20. The V gene's germline CDR1 is SGHNT and CDR2 YYREEE (reference sequence). The authors' processing: Reference gene primer amplification yielded estimated nucleated cell counts. Using immunoSEQ multiplex PCR, the repertoire was profiled, and TCRdb retains in-frame clones only, with some absent. The V and J calls and clone size are taken from that table; D and trimming were inferred from the DNA. Among approximately 140,000 clones listed, over 70% were seen once. This clonotype originated in a man aged 55 to 70 with active or convalescent COVID-19. The chain combines TRBV5-4 with TRBJ2-1; TRBD2 matches 7 bases. The sequenced sample consisted of peripheral blood. In DNA, the CDR3 is TGTGCCAGCACCCCCGGGACGGCGAGGGGAGGGCAGGATGAGCAGTTCTTC. Translating gives CASTPGTARGGQDEQFF.